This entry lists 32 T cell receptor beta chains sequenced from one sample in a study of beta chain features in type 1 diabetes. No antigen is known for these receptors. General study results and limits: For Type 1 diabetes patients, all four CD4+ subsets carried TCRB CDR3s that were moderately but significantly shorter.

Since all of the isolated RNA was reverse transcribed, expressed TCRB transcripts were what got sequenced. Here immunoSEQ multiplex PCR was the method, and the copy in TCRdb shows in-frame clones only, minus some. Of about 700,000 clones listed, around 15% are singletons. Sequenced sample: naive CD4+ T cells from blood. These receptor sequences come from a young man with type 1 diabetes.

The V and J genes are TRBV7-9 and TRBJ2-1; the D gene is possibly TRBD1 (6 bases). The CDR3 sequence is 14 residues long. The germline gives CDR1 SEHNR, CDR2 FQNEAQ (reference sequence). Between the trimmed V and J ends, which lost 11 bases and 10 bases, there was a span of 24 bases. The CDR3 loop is CAGSGAGVFYEQFF. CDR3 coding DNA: TGTGCCGGCTCCGGGGCAGGGGTATTCTACGAGCAGTTCTTC.

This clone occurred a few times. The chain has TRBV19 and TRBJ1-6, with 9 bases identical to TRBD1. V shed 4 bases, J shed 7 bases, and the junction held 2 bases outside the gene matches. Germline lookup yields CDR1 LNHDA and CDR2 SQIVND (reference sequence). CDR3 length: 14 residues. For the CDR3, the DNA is TGTGCCAGTAGTAAACAGGGGGCAAATTCACCCCTCCACTTT. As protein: CASSKQGANSPLHF.

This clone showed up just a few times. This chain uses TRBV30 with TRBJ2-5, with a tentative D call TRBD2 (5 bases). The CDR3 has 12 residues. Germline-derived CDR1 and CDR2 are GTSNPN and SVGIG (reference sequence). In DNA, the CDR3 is TGTGTATGGCAGTTAGGCGGGGAGACCCAGTACTTC. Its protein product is CVWQLGGETQYF. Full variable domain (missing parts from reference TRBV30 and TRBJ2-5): SQTIHQWPATLVQPVGSPLSLECTVEGTSNPNLYWYRQAAGRGLQLLFYSVGIGQISSEVPQNLSASRPQDRQFILSSKKLLLSDSGFYLCVWQLGGETQYFGPGTRLLVL.

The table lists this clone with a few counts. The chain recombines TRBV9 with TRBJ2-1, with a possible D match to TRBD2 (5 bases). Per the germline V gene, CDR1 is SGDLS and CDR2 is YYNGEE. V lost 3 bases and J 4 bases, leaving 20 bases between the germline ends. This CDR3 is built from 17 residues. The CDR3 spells CASSGAASGATYNEQFF. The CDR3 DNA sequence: TGTGCCAGCAGCGGAGCCGCGAGCGGCGCAACATACAATGAGCAGTTCTTC.

CDR3 sequence: CASSFPSGGVREQFF. The DNA for the CDR3 is TGTGCCAGCAGCTTCCCTAGCGGGGGGGTGAGGGAGCAGTTCTTC. The V call is TRBV11-2, the J call TRBJ2-1; 12 bases line up with TRBD2. Germline V gene sequence: CDR1 SGHAT, CDR2 FQNNGV. The CDR3 runs 15 residues. Trimming cost V 3 bases and J 10 bases; bases outside gene matches: 7.

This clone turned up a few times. Written as DNA, the CDR3 is TGTGCCAGCAGTCGGGGCCAGGAGACAGATACGCAGTATTTT. Translating it yields CASSRGQETDTQYF. The chain is built from TRBV6-5 and TRBJ2-3; the D gene could be TRBD1 or TRBD2 (5 bases each). Trimming removed 5 bases at V and 3 bases at J, with 12 bases between. CDR3 length: 14 residues. CDR1 and CDR2 (germline): MNHEY, SVGAGI.

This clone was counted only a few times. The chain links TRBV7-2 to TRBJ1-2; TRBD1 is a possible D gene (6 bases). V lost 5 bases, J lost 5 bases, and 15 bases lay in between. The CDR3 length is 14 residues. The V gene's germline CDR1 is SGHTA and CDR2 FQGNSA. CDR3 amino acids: CASSVQGSIYGYTF. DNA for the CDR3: TGTGCCAGCAGCGTTCAGGGGTCGATATATGGCTACACCTTC.

The chain's CDR3 is CASSSGTFLNQPQHF. In nucleotides, the CDR3 is TGTGCCAGCAGCTCCGGCACCTTTTTAAATCAGCCCCAGCATTTT. The chain recombines TRBV27 with TRBJ1-5; D is unresolved. Germline V gene data show CDR1 as MNHEY and CDR2 as SMNVEV (reference sequence). The CDR3 covers 15 residues. V lost 6 bases, J lost 4 bases, and 16 bases lay in between.

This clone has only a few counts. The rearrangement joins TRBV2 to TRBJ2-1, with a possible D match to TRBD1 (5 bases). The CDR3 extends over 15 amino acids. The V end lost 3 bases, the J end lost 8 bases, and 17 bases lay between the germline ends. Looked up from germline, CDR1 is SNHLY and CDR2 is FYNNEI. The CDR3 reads CASSEQGSPGDEQFF. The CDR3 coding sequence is TGTGCCAGCAGTGAGCAGGGTTCCCCTGGGGATGAGCAGTTCTTC.

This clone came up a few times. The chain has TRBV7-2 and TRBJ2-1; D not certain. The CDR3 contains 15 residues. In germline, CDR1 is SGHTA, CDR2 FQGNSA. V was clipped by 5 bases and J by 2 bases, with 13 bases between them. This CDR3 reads CASSRRSSPYNEQFF. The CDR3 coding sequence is TGTGCCAGCAGCAGAAGGTCGAGCCCCTACAATGAGCAGTTCTTC. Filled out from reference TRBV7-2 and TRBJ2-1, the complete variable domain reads GAGVSQSPSNKVTEKGKDVELRCDPISGHTALYWYRQSLGQGLEFLIYFQGNSAPDKSGLPSDRFSAERTGGSVSTLTIQRTQQEDSAVYLCASSRRSSPYNEQFFGPGTRLTVL.

The CDR3 coding sequence is TGTGCCAGTAGTAATGTCGGGGCTGGCGGCTACACCTTC. Its protein product is CASSNVGAGGYTF. This chain connects TRBV19 to TRBJ1-2, with D possibly TRBD1 on 5 matching bases. V shed 4 bases and J shed 8 bases, with 14 bases lying between them. CDR3 length equals 13 residues. Germline-derived CDR1 and CDR2 are LNHDA and SQIVND (reference sequence). The full variable domain, in which reference TRBV19 and TRBJ1-2 provide the parts outside the CDR3, is DGGITQSPKYLFRKEGQNVTLSCEQNLNHDAMYWYRQDPGQGLRLIYYSQIVNDFQKGDIAEGYSVSREKKESFPLTVTSAQKNPTAFYLCASSNVGAGGYTFGSGTRLTVV.

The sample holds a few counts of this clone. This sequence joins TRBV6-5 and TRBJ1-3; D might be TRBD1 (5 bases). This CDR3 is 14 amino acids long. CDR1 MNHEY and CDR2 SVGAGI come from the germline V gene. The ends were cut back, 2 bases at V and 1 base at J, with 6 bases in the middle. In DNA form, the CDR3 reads TGTGCCAGCAGTTACGGGACTTCTGGAAACACCATATATTTT. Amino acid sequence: CASSYGTSGNTIYF.

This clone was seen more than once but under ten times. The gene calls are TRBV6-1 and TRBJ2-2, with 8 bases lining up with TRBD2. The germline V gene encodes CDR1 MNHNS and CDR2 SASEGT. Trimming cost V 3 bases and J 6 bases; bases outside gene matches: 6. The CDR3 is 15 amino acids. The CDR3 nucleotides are TGTGCCAGCAGTGATCTGGGACTAGTCCCCGGGGAGCTGTTTTTT. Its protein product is CASSDLGLVPGELFF.

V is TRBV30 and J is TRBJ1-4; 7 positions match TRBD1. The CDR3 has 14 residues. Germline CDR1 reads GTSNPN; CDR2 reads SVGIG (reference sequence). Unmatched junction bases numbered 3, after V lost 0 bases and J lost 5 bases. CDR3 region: CAWSVGGQNEKLFF. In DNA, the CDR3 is TGTGCCTGGAGTGTTGGGGGACAGAATGAAAAACTGTTTTTT.

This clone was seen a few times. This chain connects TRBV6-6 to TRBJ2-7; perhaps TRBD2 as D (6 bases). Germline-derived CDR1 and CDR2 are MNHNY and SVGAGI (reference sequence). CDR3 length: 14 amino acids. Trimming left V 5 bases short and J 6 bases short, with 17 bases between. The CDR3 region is CASSRERLWGEQYF. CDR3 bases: TGTGCCAGCAGTCGGGAGCGTTTGTGGGGCGAGCAGTACTTC.

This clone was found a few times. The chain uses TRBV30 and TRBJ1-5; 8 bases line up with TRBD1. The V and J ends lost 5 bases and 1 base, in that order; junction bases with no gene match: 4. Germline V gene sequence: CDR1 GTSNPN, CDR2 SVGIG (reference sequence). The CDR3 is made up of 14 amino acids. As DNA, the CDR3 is TGTGCCTGGTCGGACAGGGCCAGCAATCAGCCCCAGCATTTT. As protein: CAWSDRASNQPQHF.

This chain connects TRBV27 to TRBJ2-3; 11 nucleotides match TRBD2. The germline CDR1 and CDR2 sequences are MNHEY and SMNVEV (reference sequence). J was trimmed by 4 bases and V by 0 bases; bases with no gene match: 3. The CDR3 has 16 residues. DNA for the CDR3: TGTGCCAGCAGTTTATCTAGCGGGGGGGCGGCAGATACGCAGTATTTT. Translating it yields CASSLSSGGAADTQYF.

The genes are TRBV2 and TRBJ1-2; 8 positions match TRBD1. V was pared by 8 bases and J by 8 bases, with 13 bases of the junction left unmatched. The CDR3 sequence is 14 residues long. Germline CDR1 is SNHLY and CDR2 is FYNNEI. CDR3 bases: TGTGCCAGCGGGAGTCCGGGACAGGCCACAGGCTACACCTTC. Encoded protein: CASGSPGQATGYTF.

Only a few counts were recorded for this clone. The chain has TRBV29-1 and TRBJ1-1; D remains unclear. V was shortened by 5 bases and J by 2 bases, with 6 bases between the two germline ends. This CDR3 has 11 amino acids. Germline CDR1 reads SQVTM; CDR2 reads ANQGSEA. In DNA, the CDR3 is TGCAGCGTTATCTTAAACACTGAAGCTTTCTTT. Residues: CSVILNTEAFF.

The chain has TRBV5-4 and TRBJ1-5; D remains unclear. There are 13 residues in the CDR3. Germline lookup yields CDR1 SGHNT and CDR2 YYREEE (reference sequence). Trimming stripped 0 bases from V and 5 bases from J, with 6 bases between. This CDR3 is CASSLAVDQPQHF. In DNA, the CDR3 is TGTGCCAGCAGCTTGGCCGTCGATCAGCCCCAGCATTTT. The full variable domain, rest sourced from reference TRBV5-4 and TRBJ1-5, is ETGVTQSPTHLIKTRGQQVTLRCSSQSGHNTVSWYQQALGQGPQFIFQYYREEENGRGNFPPRFSGLQFPNYSSELNVNALELDDSALYLCASSLAVDQPQHFGDGTRLSIL.

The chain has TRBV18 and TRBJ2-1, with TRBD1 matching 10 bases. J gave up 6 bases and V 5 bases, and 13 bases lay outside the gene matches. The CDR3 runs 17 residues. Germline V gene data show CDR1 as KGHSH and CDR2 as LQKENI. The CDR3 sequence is CASSTKSGQGTLNEQFF. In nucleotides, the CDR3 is TGTGCCAGCTCAACGAAATCGGGACAGGGGACCCTCAATGAGCAGTTCTTC.

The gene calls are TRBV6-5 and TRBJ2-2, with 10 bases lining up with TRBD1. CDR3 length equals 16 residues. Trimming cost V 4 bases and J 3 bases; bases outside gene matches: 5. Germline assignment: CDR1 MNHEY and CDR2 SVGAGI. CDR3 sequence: CASSSSGTGDTGELFF. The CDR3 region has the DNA TGTGCCAGCAGTTCCTCCGGGACAGGGGACACCGGGGAGCTGTTTTTT.

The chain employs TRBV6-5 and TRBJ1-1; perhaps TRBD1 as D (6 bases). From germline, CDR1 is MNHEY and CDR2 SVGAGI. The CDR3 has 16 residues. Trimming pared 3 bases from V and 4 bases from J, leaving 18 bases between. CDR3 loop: CASSYVTGPAFTEAFF. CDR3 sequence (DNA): TGTGCCAGCAGTTATGTGACAGGTCCTGCCTTCACTGAAGCTTTCTTT.

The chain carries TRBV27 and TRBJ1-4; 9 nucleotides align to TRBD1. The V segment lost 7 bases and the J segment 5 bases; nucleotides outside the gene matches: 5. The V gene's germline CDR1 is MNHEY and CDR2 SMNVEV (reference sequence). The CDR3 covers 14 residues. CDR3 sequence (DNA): TGTGCCAGCAAAGCCGGGACAGGGAATGAAAAACTGTTTTTT. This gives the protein CASKAGTGNEKLFF.

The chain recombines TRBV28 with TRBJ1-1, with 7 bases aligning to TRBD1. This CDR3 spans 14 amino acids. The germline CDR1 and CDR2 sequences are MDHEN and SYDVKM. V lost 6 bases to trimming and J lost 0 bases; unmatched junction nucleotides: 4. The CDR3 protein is CASRAGTVNTEAFF. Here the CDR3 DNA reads TGTGCCAGCAGGGCCGGGACAGTGAACACTGAAGCTTTCTTT.

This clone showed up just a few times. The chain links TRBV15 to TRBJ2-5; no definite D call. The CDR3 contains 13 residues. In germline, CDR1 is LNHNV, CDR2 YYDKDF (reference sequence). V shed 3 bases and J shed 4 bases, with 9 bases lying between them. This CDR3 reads CATSRAAPETQYF. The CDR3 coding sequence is TGTGCCACCAGCAGGGCAGCGCCAGAGACCCAGTACTTC. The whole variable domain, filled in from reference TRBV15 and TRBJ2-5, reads DAMVIQNPRYQVTQFGKPVTLSCSQTLNHNVMYWYQQKSSQAPKLLFHYYDKDFNNEADTPDNFQSRRPNTSFCFLDIRSPGLGDTAMYLCATSRAAPETQYFGPGTRLLVL.

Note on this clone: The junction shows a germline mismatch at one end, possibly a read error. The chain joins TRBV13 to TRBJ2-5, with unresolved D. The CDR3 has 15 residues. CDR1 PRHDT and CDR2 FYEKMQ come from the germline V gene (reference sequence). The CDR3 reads CASSVGPATQETQYF. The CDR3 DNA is TGTGCCAGCAGCGTAGGTCCGGCTACCCAAGAGACCCAGTACTTC.

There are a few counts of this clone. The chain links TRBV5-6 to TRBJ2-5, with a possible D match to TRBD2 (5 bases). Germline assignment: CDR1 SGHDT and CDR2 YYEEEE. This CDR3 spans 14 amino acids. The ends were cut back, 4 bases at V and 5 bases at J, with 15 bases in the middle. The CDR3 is CASSPTRSGETQYF. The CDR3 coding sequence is TGTGCCAGCAGCCCAACTAGGTCTGGGGAGACCCAGTACTTC.

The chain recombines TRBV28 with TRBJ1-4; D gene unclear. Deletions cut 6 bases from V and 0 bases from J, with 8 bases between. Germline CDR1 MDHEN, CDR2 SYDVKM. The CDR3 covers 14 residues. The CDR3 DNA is TGTGCCAGCAGGATCAGTTCAACTAATGAAAAACTGTTTTTT. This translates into CASRISSTNEKLFF.

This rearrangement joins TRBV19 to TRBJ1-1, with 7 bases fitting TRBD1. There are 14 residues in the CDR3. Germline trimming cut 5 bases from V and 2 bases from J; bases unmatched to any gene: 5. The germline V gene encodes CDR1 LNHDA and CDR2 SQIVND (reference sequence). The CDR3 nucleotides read TGTGCCAGTAGTGTGGGGACAGTTAACACTGAAGCTTTCTTT. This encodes CASSVGTVNTEAFF.

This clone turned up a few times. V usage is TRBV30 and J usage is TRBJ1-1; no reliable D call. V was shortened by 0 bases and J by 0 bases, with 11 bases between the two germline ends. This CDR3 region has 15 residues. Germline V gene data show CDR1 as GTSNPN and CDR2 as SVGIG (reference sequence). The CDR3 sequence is CAWSVARHMNTEAFF. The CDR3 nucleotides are TGTGCCTGGAGTGTTGCCCGCCACATGAACACTGAAGCTTTCTTT.

The CDR3 loop reads CASSPRGTGGEKLFF. CDR3 DNA: TGTGCCAGCTCACCCAGAGGGACAGGGGGCGAAAAACTGTTTTTT. The chain couples TRBV18 to TRBJ1-4; 12 bases match TRBD1. Germline lookup yields CDR1 KGHSH and CDR2 LQKENI. Trimming at V came to 3 bases and at J to 8 bases, leaving 4 bases not matched to a gene. The CDR3 is 15 amino acids.